This T cell receptor beta chain was sequenced in a study of blood T cell repertoires in COVID-19. How the authors handled the data: From reference gene primer amplification, estimates of nucleated cell counts were derived. Produced via immunoSEQ multiplex PCR; TCRdb's table is partial and in-frame only. Clone size and V and J calls were adopted from that table, with D and trimming inferred from the DNA. The repertoire holds around 370,000 clones, roughly 90% seen once, with about 6.7% in the top ten. Seattle's enrolled individuals joined amid active infection and were then monitored longitudinally. Trimming pared 5 bases from V and 5 bases from J, leaving 12 bases between. The length of the CDR3 is 13 residues. Germline assignment: CDR1 MNHNY and CDR2 SVGAGI (reference sequence).

J is TRBJ1-1 and V is TRBV6-6, with D tentatively TRBD1 (5 bases). This clonotype was sampled from a woman between 70 and 85 years old with COVID-19, enrolled during active disease. The specimen sequenced was peripheral blood. In nucleotides, the CDR3 is TGTGCCAGCAGTCCTGACAGACTGACTGAAGCTTTCTTT. Its translation is CASSPDRLTEAFF.